The 15 T cell receptor beta chains listed next were all sequenced from one sample in a study of OX40 agonist ivuxolimab in advanced cancers. Some clones are missing from TCRdb's copy, which holds only in-frame ones; the method was immunoSEQ multiplex PCR. Of under 80,000 clones listed, 70% to 90% are singletons. The material was CD4+ or CD8+ T cells sorted from blood, obtained in a trial of the OX40 agonist ivuxolimab. These receptors were collected from an adult with an advanced solid tumor such as melanoma, head and neck, liver or kidney cancer.

This chain joins TRBV7-2 and TRBJ1-2; D not certain. Trimming left V 1 base short and J 5 bases short, with 11 bases between. The length of the CDR3 is 14 residues. CDR1 is SGHTA, CDR2 FQGNSA, per germline. As DNA, the CDR3 is TGTGCCAGCAGCTTAGGATTAACCAATTATGGCTACACCTTC. The encoded protein is CASSLGLTNYGYTF.

This clone was observed a few times. V gene TRBV2 combines with J gene TRBJ1-1; TRBD1 aligns across 8 bases. The trim removed 11 bases at V and 4 bases at J, leaving 6 bases unmatched. CDR3 length: 12 residues. Germline values: CDR1 SNHLY, CDR2 FYNNEI. The CDR3 DNA is TGTGCCCCCACCGACAGGGGCACTGAAGCTTTCTTT. It specifies CAPTDRGTEAFF.

This clone occurred a few times. This chain uses TRBV5-6 with TRBJ1-5; no firm D call. Germline V gene lookup returns CDR1 SGHDT and CDR2 YYEEEE. Trimming stripped 1 base from V and 3 bases from J, with 11 bases between. CDR3 length equals 15 residues. DNA of the CDR3: TGTGCCAGCAGCTTGTTCAGACTGGTCAATCAGCCCCAGCATTTT. The encoded protein is CASSLFRLVNQPQHF.

This rearrangement joins TRBV10-1 to TRBJ2-3; TRBD1 is a possible D gene (5 bases). The CDR3 covers 15 residues. V gave up 2 bases and J gave up 4 bases, with 13 bases separating them. Germline V gives CDR1 WNHNN, CDR2 SYGVQD (reference sequence). CDR3 DNA sequence: TGCGCCAGCAGTGAGATGGCAGGGAATTCAGATACGCAGTATTTT. Amino acid sequence: CASSEMAGNSDTQYF.

The rearrangement uses TRBV7-8 and TRBJ2-6, with D perhaps TRBD1 or TRBD2 (6 bases each). V lost 5 bases to trimming and J lost 1 base, with 15 bases between them. This CDR3 is 17 amino acids long. From germline, CDR1 is SGHVS and CDR2 FQNEAQ. This CDR3 reads CASSPGGGRSGANVLTF. CDR3 in DNA: TGTGCCAGCAGCCCTGGAGGGGGAAGGTCTGGGGCCAACGTCCTGACTTTC.

This clone turned up a few times. The CDR3 nucleotides are TGCGCCAGCAGCGGCAGGACAGGGAAGAGCTACGAGCAGTACTTC. Its protein product is CASSGRTGKSYEQYF. The V and J genes are TRBV5-1 and TRBJ2-7; 8 bases agree with TRBD1. The CDR3 runs to 15 residues. Trimming at V came to 4 bases and at J to 3 bases, leaving 9 bases not matched to a gene. Germline assignment: CDR1 SGHRS and CDR2 YFSETQ.

In DNA form, the CDR3 reads TGTGCCAGCAGTTTAGGGGCCGTAGCGGGGGGTAACACCGGGGAGCTGTTTTTT. Its translation is CASSLGAVAGGNTGELFF. The chain carries TRBV28 and TRBJ2-2; 10 bases agree with TRBD2. The germline V gene encodes CDR1 MDHEN and CDR2 SYDVKM. The junction had 8 bases not matched to a gene; V was cut back by 2 bases and J by 2 bases. CDR3 size: 18 residues.

The chain joins TRBV19 to TRBJ1-6; 7 bases agree with TRBD1. The CDR3 spans 15 residues. V shed 3 bases and J 9 bases; nucleotides not matched to a gene: 8. Germline V gene lookup returns CDR1 LNHDA and CDR2 SQIVND (reference sequence). CDR3 amino acids: CASSIDRVGGSPLHF. CDR3 DNA sequence: TGTGCCAGTAGTATTGACAGGGTCGGGGGTTCACCCCTCCACTTT.

The chain employs TRBV29-1 and TRBJ2-7; no clear D gene. Germline CDR1 SQVTM, CDR2 ANQGSEA. Trimming left V 5 bases short and J 4 bases short, with 18 bases between. The CDR3 sequence is 14 residues long. The CDR3 loop is CSVLPGPLEYEQYF. The CDR3 DNA follows: TGCAGCGTTCTCCCCGGGCCTCTCGAGTACGAGCAGTACTTC.

V usage is TRBV18 and J usage is TRBJ1-1; D is undetermined. V lost 1 base, J lost 1 base, and 13 bases lay in between. Per the germline V gene, CDR1 is KGHSH and CDR2 is LQKENI. The CDR3 spans 16 residues. CDR3 nucleotides: TGTGCCAGCTCACCACTCGGGAATCTGGGGAACACTGAAGCTTTCTTT. Translation: CASSPLGNLGNTEAFF.

This clone was counted only a few times. CDR3: CASSRTGGIYEQYF. In DNA form, the CDR3 reads TGTGCCAGCTCTCGGACAGGGGGCATTTACGAGCAGTACTTC. The V and J genes are TRBV28 and TRBJ2-7; 11 bases line up with TRBD1. The CDR3 has 14 amino acids. V gave up 8 bases and J gave up 4 bases; unmatched junction bases: 7. Germline V gene data show CDR1 as MDHEN and CDR2 as SYDVKM.

The CDR3 DNA follows: TGTGCCACCGTGGGCTCAGGGGGGAGATCCTACGAGCAGTACTTC. Its protein is CATVGSGGRSYEQYF. The V call is TRBV28, the J call TRBJ2-7; D is perhaps TRBD1 (7 bases). CDR3 length equals 15 residues. Germline CDR1 MDHEN, CDR2 SYDVKM. Trimming stripped 10 bases from V and 1 base from J, with 20 bases between.

CDR3 in amino acids: CASSLGQSLYGYTF. DNA of the CDR3: TGCGCCAGCAGCTTGGGACAGTCCCTCTATGGCTACACCTTC. The chain combines TRBV5-1 with TRBJ1-2, with D maybe TRBD1 (5 bases). The germline gives CDR1 SGHRS, CDR2 YFSETQ. Trimming stripped 0 bases from V and 4 bases from J, with 10 bases between. The CDR3 loop spans 14 amino acids.

The V call is TRBV2, the J call TRBJ1-1; D is unresolved. Trimming cost V 0 bases and J 1 base, with 3 bases left between them. The CDR3 runs to 13 residues. CDR1 is SNHLY and CDR2 is FYNNEI in the germline V gene. CDR3 bases: TGTGCCAGCAGTGAAGCGGCGAACACTGAAGCTTTCTTT. Its protein is CASSEAANTEAFF.

The chain carries TRBV5-4 and TRBJ2-1; 8 bases match TRBD2. J gave up 5 bases and V 3 bases, and 7 bases lay outside the gene matches. There are 15 residues in the CDR3. Germline CDR1 SGHNT, CDR2 YYREEE (reference sequence). DNA of the CDR3: TGTGCCAGCAGCTCGGGGGGGCCCGGGGACAATGAGCAGTTCTTC. Encoded protein: CASSSGGPGDNEQFF.